The 5 T cell receptor beta chains reported below all come from one sample, sequenced in a study of T cell changes during pregnancy in multiple sclerosis. The method was immunoSEQ multiplex PCR; TCRdb's version includes in-frame clones alone and lacks a portion of them. The table records more than 35,000 clones, around nine tenths of them present only once. The sample in question was CD4+ T cells from peripheral blood mononuclear cells, obtained in the first trimester of pregnancy. These receptors were taken from a female donor in good health, enrolled as a control in a pregnancy study.

Notes on this clone: Other DNA sequences from this sample encode an identical CDR3 as well. V usage is TRBV7-2 and J usage is TRBJ2-7, with D possibly matching TRBD2 (6 bases). The CDR3 is 13 amino acids. In germline, CDR1 is SGHTA, CDR2 FQGNSA. V was trimmed by 3 bases and J by 1 base, leaving 7 bases between them. DNA for the CDR3: TGTGCCAGCAGCTTCGGGGGATCCTACGAGCAGTACTTC. Its translation is CASSFGGSYEQYF.

The chain couples TRBV7-9 to TRBJ1-4, with 8 bases that match TRBD1. Looked up from germline, CDR1 is SEHNR and CDR2 is FQNEAQ (reference sequence). With 5 bases clipped from V and 7 bases from J, the junction kept 9 bases outside the gene matches. This CDR3 is built from 15 residues. The CDR3 DNA follows: TGTGCCAGCAGCCCCGGACAGGGTTCGAGTGAAAAACTGTTTTTT. It translates to CASSPGQGSSEKLFF.

The chain recombines TRBV7-2 with TRBJ2-7; no clear D. This CDR3 has 13 amino acids. V gave up 3 bases and J gave up 0 bases, with 6 bases separating them. From germline, CDR1 is SGHTA and CDR2 FQGNSA. The CDR3 here is CASSLGYSYEQYF. The CDR3 DNA sequence: TGTGCCAGCAGCTTGGGCTACTCCTACGAGCAGTACTTC. Supplemented by reference TRBV7-2 and TRBJ2-7, the full variable domain reads GAGVSQSPSNKVTEKGKDVELRCDPISGHTALYWYRQSLGQGLEFLIYFQGNSAPDKSGLPSDRFSAERTGGSVSTLTIQRTQQEDSAVYLCASSLGYSYEQYFGPGTRLTVT.

The chain uses TRBV30 and TRBJ1-4, with 7 bases lining up with TRBD1. There are 15 residues in the CDR3. After removal of 1 base from V and 4 bases from J, the junction contained 6 bases not matched to a gene. Germline assignment: CDR1 GTSNPN and CDR2 SVGIG (reference sequence). The CDR3 DNA sequence: TGTGCCTGGAGTGGTTACCGGGACAGTAATGAAAAACTGTTTTTT. Amino acid sequence: CAWSGYRDSNEKLFF.

CDR3 protein: CASSPGQGSNEKLFF. Here the CDR3 DNA reads TGTGCCAGCAGCCCAGGACAGGGGTCTAATGAAAAACTGTTTTTT. The chain combines TRBV7-9 with TRBJ1-4; 9 positions agree with TRBD1. This CDR3 contains 15 residues. Trimming took 5 bases from V and 3 from J; bases not matched to a gene: 4. Germline CDR1 SEHNR, CDR2 FQNEAQ (reference sequence).